The 4 T cell receptor beta chains below come from one sample, sequenced in a study of T cell clonality in common variable immunodeficiency. Findings of the study overall: Common variable immunodeficiency TCR beta sequences reportedly had fewer deletions and N-nucleotide insertions.

Their recognized antigens are unknown. Measured with immunoSEQ multiplex PCR; TCRdb has only the in-frame clones, and not every one. The sample gives fewer than 30,000 clones, none seen only once, and the top ten clones hold approximately 3%. The sequencing sample was made of peripheral blood mononuclear cells. Receptors originate from a human donor with common variable immunodeficiency.

As for this clone: From the germline J gene comes the end of the CDR3, since the read stops 3 residues before it. This chain uses TRBV20-1 with TRBJ2-3; 10 nucleotides agree with TRBD2. The junction had 5 bases not matched to a gene; V was cut back by 2 bases and J by 6 bases. This CDR3 comprises 14 residues. CDR1 is DFQATT, CDR2 SNEGSKA, per germline (reference sequence). CDR3 residues: CSARLAGVLDTQYF. The CDR3 DNA, read in part, is TGCAGTGCTAGACTAGCGGGAGTATTGGATACG.

At least ten counts were recorded for this clone. The CDR3 extends 3 residues past the end of the read, so its final part is completed from the germline J gene. The chain couples TRBV7-8 to TRBJ1-1; 8 bases line up with TRBD1. The CDR3 covers 17 residues. CDR1 and CDR2 from the germline V gene are SGHVS and FQNEAQ. J gave up 0 bases and V 5 bases, and 11 bases lay outside the gene matches. The CDR3 bases that were read are TGTGCCAGCAGCAGATTGACAGGGGCGATTATGAACACTGAA. It specifies CASSRLTGAIMNTE. The CDR3 in full is CASSRLTGAIMNTEAFF.

As for this clone: The read comes to an end 3 residues before the CDR3 does, leaving the germline J gene to fill in the end. This chain uses TRBV6-2 or TRBV6-3 with TRBJ2-1, with 8 bases identical to TRBD2. The CDR3 covers 17 residues. The V gene's germline CDR1 is MNHEY and CDR2 SVGEGT. Trimming cost V 6 bases and J 4 bases; bases outside gene matches: 14. The covered CDR3 bases are TGTGCCAGCAGCCGAGGACTAGCTTCTTCCTTATACAATGAG. The encoded protein is CASSRGLASSLYNE. The entire CDR3 sequence reads CASSRGLASSLYNEQFF.

This clone showed up just a few times. The CDR3 extends 3 residues past the end of the read, so its final part is completed from the germline J gene. V gene TRBV2 combines with J gene TRBJ2-7; tentatively, D is TRBD2 (7 bases). This CDR3 spans 15 amino acids. Trimming took off 9 bases at V and 2 bases at J, with 20 bases between the two ends. The V gene's germline CDR1 is SNHLY and CDR2 FYNNEI. Partial CDR3 DNA: TGTGCCAGTCATCCTGGGGGGGCGGGACCCTACGAG. Translated: CASHPGGAGPYE. The whole CDR3 sequence reads CASHPGGAGPYEQYF.